The entry that follows covers one T cell receptor beta chain sequence. Its specificity is unknown. From the reads, TCRdb called clonotypes with MiXCR, one entry per CDR3 protein. This table has some 800,000 distinct CDR3 sequences, roughly 33% appearing once. These data originate in a study of T cell repertoires in cytomegalovirus infection. Material: cultured CD8+ T cells from PBMCs, obtained from culture after CMV antigen stimulation. This TCR was sampled from a human donor in good health (CMV status not recorded). Some clones in this sample may be carry-over from other donors' samples.

The CDR3 bases are TGTGCCAGCAGCTTAGCTGCAGGGCCAATTAATGAGACCCAGTACTTC. Its protein product is CASSLAAGPINETQYF. V gene TRBV7-9 combines with J gene TRBJ2-5; D may be TRBD1 (5 bases). CDR1 is SEHNR, CDR2 FQNEAQ, per germline (reference sequence). V was cut by 0 bases and J by 5 bases, with 16 bases left in between. The CDR3 is 16 amino acids.